The clone carrying this T cell receptor (beta chain) was observed a handful of times. Its antigen is unidentified. The entry originates in a study of shared clonotypes between healthy human individuals. Study-level information: The study enrolled a couple of women and three men aged 18 to 49. Findings and caveats of the study: About 5% of naive CD4 clonotypes were common to several donors. An effect of sequencing depth on clonotype sharing among donors was expected.

The test was conducted at deep level. Libraries were prepared by immunoSEQ multiplex PCR; TCRdb keeps only in-frame clonotypes and omits some of them. The sample records some 500,000 clones, 95% to 97% being singletons. Germline CDR1 and CDR2: SEHNR and FQNEAQ (reference sequence). CDR3 length equals 12 residues. The J segment lost 8 bases and the V segment lost 5 bases, leaving 5 bases of the junction unmatched. The origin of this receptor is a woman aged 30 to 39 in good health. The chain couples TRBV7-9 to TRBJ1-2, with 7 bases aligning to TRBD1. What was sequenced was naive CD4+ T cells sorted from blood. As to subset: CD45RA+ positively selected. DNA of the CDR3: TGTGCCAGCAGCGAGGGGGCAGTCGGCTACACCTTC. Protein product: CASSEGAVGYTF. The variable domain in full, with the rest retrieved from reference TRBV7-9 and TRBJ1-2, is DTGVSQNPRHKITKRGQNVTFRCDPISEHNRLYWYRQTLGQGPEFLTYFQNEAQLEKSRLLSDRFSAERPKGSFSTLEIQRTEQGDSAMYLCASSEGAVGYTFGSGTRLTVV.